The TCR beta chain under discussion was sequenced for a study of blood T cell repertoires in COVID-19. Across the study: PBMCs, B-cell-depleted T cells, or T cells were the source of the cDNA or gDNA that made up the material.

The V gene's germline CDR1 is KGHSH and CDR2 LQKENI. Between the trimmed V and J ends, which lost 5 bases and 6 bases, there was a span of 14 bases. This CDR3 is 14 amino acids long. Here immunoSEQ multiplex PCR was the method, and the copy in TCRdb shows in-frame clones only, minus some. The sample has 150,000 to 200,000 clones; roughly 88% are singletons. Cohort allocation depended upon clinical history that participants reported. The TCR sequence derives from a man between 65 and 85 years old who had been exposed to COVID-19. Input material: PBMCs or T cells enriched from blood (not recorded which). The V call is TRBV18, the J call TRBJ2-1; a weak D match, TRBD2 (6 bases). The DNA for the CDR3 is TGTGCCAGCTCAAGGGGACTCTACTCCAATGAGCAGTTCTTC. It encodes CASSRGLYSNEQFF.